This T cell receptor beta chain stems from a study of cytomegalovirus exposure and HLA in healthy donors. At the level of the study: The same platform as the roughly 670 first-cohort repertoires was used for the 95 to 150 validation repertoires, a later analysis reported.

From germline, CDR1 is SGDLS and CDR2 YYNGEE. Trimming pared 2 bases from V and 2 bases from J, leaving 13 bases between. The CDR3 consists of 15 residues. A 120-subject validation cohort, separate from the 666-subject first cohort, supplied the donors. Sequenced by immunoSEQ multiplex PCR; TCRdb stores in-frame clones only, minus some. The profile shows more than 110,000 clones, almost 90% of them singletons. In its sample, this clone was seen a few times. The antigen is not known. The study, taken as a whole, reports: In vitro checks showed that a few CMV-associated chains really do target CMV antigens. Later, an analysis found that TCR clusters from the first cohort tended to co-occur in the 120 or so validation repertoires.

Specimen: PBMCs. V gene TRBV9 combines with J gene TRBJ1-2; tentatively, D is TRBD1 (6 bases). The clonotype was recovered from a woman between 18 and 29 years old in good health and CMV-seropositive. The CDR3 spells CASSVSGTSNYGYTF. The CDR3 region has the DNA TGTGCCAGCAGCGTTTCCGGGACATCGAACTATGGCTACACCTTC.